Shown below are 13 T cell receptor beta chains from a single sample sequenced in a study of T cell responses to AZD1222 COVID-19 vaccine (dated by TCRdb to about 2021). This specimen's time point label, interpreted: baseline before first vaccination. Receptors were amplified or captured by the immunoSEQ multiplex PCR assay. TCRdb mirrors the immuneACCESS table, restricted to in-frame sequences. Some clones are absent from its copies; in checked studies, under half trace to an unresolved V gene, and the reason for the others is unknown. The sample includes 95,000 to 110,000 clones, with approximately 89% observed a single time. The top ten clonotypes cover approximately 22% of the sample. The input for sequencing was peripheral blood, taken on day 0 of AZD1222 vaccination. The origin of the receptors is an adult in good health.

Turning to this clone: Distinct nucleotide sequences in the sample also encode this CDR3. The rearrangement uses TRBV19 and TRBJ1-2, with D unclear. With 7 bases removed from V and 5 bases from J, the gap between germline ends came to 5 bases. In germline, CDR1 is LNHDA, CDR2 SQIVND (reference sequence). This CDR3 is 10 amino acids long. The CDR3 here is CASKGYGYTF. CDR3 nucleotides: TGTGCCAGTAAGGGATATGGCTACACCTTC. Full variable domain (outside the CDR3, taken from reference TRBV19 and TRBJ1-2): DGGITQSPKYLFRKEGQNVTLSCEQNLNHDAMYWYRQDPGQGLRLIYYSQIVNDFQKGDIAEGYSVSREKKESFPLTVTSAQKNPTAFYLCASKGYGYTFGSGTRLTVV.

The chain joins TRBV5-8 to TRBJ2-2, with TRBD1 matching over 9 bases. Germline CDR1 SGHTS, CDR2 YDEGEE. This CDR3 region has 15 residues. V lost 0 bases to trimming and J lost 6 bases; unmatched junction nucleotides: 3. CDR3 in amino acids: CASSLGQGEPGELFF. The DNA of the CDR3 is TGTGCCAGCAGCTTGGGACAGGGGGAGCCCGGGGAGCTGTTTTTT.

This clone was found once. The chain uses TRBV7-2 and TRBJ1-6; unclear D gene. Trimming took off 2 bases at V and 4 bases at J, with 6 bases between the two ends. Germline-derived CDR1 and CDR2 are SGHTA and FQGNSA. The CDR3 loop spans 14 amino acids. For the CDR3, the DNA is TGTGCCAGCAGCTTAAAGGGTTATAATTCACCCCTCCACTTT. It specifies CASSLKGYNSPLHF.

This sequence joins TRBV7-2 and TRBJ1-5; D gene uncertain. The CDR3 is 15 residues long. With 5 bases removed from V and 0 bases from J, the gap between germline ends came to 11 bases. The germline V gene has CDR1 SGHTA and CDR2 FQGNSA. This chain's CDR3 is CASSAVMNSNQPQHF. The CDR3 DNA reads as TGTGCCAGCAGCGCCGTTATGAATAGCAATCAGCCCCAGCATTTT. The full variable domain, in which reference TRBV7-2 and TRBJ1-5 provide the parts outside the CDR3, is GAGVSQSPSNKVTEKGKDVELRCDPISGHTALYWYRQSLGQGLEFLIYFQGNSAPDKSGLPSDRFSAERTGGSVSTLTIQRTQQEDSAVYLCASSAVMNSNQPQHFGDGTRLSIL.

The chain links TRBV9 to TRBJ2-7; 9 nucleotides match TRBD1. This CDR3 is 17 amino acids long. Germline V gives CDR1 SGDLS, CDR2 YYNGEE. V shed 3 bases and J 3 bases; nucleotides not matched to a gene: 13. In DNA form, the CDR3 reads TGTGCCAGCAGCGCCGGACAGGGGCCCTCTTCCCACTACGAGCAGTACTTC. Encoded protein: CASSAGQGPSSHYEQYF. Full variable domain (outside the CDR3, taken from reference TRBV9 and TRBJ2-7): DSGVTQTPKHLITATGQRVTLRCSPRSGDLSVYWYQQSLDQGLQFLIQYYNGEERAKGNILERFSAQQFPDLHSELNLSSLELGDSALYFCASSAGQGPSSHYEQYFGPGTRLTVT.

This CDR3 is CASSEGAGTGNTIYF. The CDR3 nucleotides read TGTGCCAGCAGCGAGGGGGCAGGGACCGGAAACACCATATATTTT. The rearrangement links TRBV9 to TRBJ1-3, with TRBD1 matching 7 bases. CDR3 length: 15 amino acids. Germline V gene data show CDR1 as SGDLS and CDR2 as YYNGEE. The V segment lost 3 bases and the J segment 4 bases; nucleotides outside the gene matches: 7.

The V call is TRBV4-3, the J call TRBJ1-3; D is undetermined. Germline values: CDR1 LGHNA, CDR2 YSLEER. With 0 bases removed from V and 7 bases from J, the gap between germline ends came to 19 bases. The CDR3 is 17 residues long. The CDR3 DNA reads TGCGCCAGCAGCCAAGATACCACACGAGATATAGGGAACACCATATATTTT. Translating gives CASSQDTTRDIGNTIYF.

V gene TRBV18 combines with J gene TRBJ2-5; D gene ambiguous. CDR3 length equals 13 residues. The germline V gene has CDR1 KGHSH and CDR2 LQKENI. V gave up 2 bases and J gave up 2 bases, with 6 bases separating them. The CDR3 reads CASSPTQQETQYF. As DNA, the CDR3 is TGTGCCAGCTCACCAACACAGCAAGAGACCCAGTACTTC. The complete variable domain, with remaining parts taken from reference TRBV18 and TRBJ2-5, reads NAGVMQNPRHLVRRRGQEARLRCSPMKGHSHVYWYRQLPEEGLKFMVYLQKENIIDESGMPKERFSAEFPKEGPSILRIQQVVRGDSAAYFCASSPTQQETQYFGPGTRLLVL.

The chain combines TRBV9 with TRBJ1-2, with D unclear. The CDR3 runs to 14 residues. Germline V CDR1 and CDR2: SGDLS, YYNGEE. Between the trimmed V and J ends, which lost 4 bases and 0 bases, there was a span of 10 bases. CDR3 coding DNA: TGTGCCAGCAGCCTCTCGACAACTAACTATGGCTACACCTTC. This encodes CASSLSTTNYGYTF.

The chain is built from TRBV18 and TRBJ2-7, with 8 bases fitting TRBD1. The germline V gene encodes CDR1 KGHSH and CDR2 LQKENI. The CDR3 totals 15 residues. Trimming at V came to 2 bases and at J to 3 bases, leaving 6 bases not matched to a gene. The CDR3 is CASSPSGTGVYEQYF. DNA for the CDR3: TGTGCCAGCTCACCATCCGGGACAGGAGTCTACGAGCAGTACTTC.

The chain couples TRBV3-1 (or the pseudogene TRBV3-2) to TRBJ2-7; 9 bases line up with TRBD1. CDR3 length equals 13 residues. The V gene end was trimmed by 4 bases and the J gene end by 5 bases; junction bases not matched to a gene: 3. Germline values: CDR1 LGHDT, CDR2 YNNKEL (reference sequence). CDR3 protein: CASSRQGVDEQYF. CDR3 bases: TGTGCCAGCAGCCGACAGGGGGTCGACGAGCAGTACTTC.

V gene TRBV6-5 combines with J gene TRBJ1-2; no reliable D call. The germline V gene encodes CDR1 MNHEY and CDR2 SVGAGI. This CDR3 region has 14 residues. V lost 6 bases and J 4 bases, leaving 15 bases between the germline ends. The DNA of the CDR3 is TGTGCCAGCAGCGAGACCCCCACCATCTATGGCTACACCTTC. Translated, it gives CASSETPTIYGYTF.

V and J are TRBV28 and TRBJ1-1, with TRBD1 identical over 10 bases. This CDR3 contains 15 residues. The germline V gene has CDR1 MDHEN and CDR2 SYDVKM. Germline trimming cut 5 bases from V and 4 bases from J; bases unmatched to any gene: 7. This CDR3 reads CASSLTRTGGTEAFF. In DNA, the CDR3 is TGTGCCAGCAGTCTAACCCGGACAGGGGGCACTGAAGCTTTCTTT. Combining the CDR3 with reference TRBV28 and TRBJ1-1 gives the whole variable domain DVKVTQSSRYLVKRTGEKVFLECVQDMDHENMFWYRQDPGLGLRLIYFSYDVKMKEKGDIPEGYSVSREKKERFSLILESASTNQTSMYLCASSLTRTGGTEAFFGQGTRLTVV.